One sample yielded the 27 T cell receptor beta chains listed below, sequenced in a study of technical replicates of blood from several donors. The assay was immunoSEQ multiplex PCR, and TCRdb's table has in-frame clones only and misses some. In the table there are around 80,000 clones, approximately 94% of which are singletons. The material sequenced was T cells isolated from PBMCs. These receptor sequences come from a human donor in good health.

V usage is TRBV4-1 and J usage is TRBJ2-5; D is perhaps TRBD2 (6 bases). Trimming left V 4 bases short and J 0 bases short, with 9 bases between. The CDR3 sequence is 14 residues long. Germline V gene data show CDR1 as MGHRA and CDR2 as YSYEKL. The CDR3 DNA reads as TGCGCCAGCAGCCCCAAGCGGGACCAAGAGACCCAGTACTTC. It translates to CASSPKRDQETQYF.

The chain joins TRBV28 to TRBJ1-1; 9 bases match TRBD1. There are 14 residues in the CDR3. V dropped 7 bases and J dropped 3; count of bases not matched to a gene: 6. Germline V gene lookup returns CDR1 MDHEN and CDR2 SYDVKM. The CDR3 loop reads CASIRTGAYTEAFF. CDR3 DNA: TGTGCCAGCATCAGGACAGGGGCTTACACTGAAGCTTTCTTT.

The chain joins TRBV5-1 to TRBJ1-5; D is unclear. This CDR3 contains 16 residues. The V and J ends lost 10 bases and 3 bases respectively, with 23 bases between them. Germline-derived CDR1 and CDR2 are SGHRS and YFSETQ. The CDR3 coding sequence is TGCGCCGGATTCACGCACCTTCTAGACCCCAATCAGCCCCAGCATTTT. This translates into CAGFTHLLDPNQPQHF.

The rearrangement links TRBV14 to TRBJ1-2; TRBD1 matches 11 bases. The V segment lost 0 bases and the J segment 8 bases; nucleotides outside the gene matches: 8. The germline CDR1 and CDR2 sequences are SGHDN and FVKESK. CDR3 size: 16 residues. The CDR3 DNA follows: TGTGCCAGCAGCCAAGACCGGACAGGGGGCCGATACGGCTACACCTTC. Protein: CASSQDRTGGRYGYTF. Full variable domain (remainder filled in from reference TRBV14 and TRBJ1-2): EAGVTQFPSHSVIEKGQTVTLRCDPISGHDNLYWYRRVMGKEIKFLLHFVKESKQDESGMPNNRFLAERTGGTYSTLKVQPAELEDSGVYFCASSQDRTGGRYGYTFGSGTRLTVV.

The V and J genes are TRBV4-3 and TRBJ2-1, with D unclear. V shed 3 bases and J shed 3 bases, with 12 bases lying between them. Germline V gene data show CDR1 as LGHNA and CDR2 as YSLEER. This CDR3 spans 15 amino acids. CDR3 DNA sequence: TGCGCCAGCAGCCAGAGAACCGCGGTCTACAATGAGCAGTTCTTC. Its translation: CASSQRTAVYNEQFF.

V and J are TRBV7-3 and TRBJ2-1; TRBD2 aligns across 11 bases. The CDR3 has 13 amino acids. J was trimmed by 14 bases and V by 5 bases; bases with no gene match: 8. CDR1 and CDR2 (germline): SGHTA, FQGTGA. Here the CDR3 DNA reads TGTGCCAGCAGCAGTACTAGCGGGGGCCCAGAGTTCTTC. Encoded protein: CASSSTSGGPEFF. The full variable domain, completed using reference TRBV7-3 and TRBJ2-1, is GAGVSQTPSNKVTEKGKYVELRCDPISGHTALYWYRQSLGQGPEFLIYFQGTGAADDSGLPNDRFFAVRPEGSVSTLKIQRTERGDSAVYLCASSSTSGGPEFFGPGTRLTVL.

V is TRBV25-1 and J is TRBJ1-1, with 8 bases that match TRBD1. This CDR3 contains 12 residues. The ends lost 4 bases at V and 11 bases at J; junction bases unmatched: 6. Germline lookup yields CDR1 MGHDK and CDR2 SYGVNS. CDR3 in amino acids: CASSVDRGLAFF. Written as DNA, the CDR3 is TGTGCCAGCAGTGTTGACAGGGGTTTGGCTTTCTTT.

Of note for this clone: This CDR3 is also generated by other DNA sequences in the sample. The CDR3 DNA sequence: TGTGCCAGCAGTGAACGCGGGAGGAGCTACGAGCAGTACTTC. Amino acid sequence: CASSERGRSYEQYF. V gene TRBV6-1 combines with J gene TRBJ2-7, with 8 nucleotides matching TRBD2. The germline V gene has CDR1 MNHNS and CDR2 SASEGT. The CDR3 has 14 residues. V gave up 2 bases and J gave up 3 bases; unmatched junction bases: 3.

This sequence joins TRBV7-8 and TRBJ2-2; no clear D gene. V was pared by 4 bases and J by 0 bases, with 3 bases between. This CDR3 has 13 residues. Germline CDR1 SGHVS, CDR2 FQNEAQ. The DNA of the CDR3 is TGTGCCAGCAGCTCTGCGAACACCGGGGAGCTGTTTTTT. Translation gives CASSSANTGELFF.

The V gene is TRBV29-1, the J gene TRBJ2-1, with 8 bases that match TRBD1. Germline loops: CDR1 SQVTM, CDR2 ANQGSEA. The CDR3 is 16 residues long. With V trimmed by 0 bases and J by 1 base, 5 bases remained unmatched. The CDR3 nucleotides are TGCAGCGTTGAAGATCGTACAGGGGGATCCTACAATGAGCAGTTCTTC. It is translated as CSVEDRTGGSYNEQFF.

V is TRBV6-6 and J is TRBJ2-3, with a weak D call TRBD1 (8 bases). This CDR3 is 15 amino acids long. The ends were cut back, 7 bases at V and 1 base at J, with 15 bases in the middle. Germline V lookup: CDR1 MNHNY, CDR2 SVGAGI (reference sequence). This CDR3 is CASIETGGGTDTQYF. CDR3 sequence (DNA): TGTGCCAGCATCGAAACAGGGGGGGGCACAGATACGCAGTATTTT.

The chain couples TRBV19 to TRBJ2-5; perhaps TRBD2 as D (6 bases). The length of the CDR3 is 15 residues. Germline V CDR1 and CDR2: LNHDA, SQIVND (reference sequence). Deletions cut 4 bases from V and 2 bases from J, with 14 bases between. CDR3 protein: CASSTSGLSQETQYF. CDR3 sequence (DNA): TGTGCCAGTAGTACCTCGGGACTCTCACAAGAGACCCAGTACTTC.

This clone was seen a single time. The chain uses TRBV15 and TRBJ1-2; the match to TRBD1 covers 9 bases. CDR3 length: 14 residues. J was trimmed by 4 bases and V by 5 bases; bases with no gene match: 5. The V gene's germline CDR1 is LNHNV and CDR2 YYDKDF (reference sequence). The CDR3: CATSWTGVGYGYTF. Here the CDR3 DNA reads TGTGCCACCAGCTGGACAGGGGTGGGCTATGGCTACACCTTC. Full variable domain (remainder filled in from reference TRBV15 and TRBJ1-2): DAMVIQNPRYQVTQFGKPVTLSCSQTLNHNVMYWYQQKSSQAPKLLFHYYDKDFNNEADTPDNFQSRRPNTSFCFLDIRSPGLGDTAMYLCATSWTGVGYGYTFGSGTRLTVV.

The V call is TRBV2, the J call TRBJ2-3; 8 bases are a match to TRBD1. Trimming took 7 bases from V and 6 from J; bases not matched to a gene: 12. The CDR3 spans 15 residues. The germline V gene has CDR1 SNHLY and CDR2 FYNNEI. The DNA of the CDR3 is TGTGCCAGCATAGGACAGGGCGAGATTGTGGATACGCAGTATTTT. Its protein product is CASIGQGEIVDTQYF.

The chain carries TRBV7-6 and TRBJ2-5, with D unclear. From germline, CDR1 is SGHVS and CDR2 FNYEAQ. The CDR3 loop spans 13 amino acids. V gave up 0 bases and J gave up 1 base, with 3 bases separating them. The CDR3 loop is CASSLASQETQYF. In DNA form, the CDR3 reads TGTGCCAGCAGCTTAGCCTCCCAAGAGACCCAGTACTTC. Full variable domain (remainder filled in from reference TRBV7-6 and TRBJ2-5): GAGVSQSPRYKVTKRGQDVALRCDPISGHVSLYWYRQALGQGPEFLTYFNYEAQQDKSGLPNDRFSAERPEGSISTLTIQRTEQRDSAMYRCASSLASQETQYFGPGTRLLVL.

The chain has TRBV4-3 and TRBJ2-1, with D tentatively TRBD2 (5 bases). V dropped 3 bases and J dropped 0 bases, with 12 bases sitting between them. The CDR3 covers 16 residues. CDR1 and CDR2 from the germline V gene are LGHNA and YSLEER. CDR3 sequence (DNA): TGCGCCAGCAGCCACCTAGCTGCAAGCTCCTACAATGAGCAGTTCTTC. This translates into CASSHLAASSYNEQFF.

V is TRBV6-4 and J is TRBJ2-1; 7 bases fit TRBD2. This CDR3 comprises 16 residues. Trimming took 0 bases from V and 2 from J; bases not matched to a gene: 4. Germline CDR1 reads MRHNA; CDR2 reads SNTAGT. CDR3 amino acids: CASSDSQAGTYNEQFF. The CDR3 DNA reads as TGTGCCAGCAGTGACTCGCAAGCGGGGACCTACAATGAGCAGTTCTTC.

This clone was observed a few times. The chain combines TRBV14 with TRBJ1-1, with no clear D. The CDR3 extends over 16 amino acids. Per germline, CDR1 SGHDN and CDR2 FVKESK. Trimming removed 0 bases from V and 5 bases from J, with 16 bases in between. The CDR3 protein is CASSQDFREVETEAFF. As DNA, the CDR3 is TGTGCCAGCAGCCAAGATTTTAGGGAGGTGGAAACTGAAGCTTTCTTT.

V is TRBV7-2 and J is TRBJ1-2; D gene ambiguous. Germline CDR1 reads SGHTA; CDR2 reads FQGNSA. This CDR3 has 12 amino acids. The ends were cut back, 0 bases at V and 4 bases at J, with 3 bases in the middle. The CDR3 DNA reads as TGTGCCAGCAGCTTAGCCAGCTATGGCTACACCTTC. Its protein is CASSLASYGYTF.

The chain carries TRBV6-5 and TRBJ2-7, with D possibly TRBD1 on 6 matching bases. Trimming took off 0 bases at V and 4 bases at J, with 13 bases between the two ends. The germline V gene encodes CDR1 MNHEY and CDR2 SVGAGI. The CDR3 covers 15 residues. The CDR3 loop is CASSYSRYRAYEQYF. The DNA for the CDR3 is TGTGCCAGCAGTTACTCGAGGTACAGGGCTTACGAGCAGTACTTC.

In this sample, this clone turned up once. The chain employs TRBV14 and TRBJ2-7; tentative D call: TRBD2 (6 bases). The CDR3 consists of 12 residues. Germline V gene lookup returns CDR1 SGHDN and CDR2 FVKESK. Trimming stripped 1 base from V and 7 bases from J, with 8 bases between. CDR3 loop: CASSQGRGEQYF. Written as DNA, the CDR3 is TGTGCCAGCAGCCAAGGGAGGGGAGAGCAGTACTTC.

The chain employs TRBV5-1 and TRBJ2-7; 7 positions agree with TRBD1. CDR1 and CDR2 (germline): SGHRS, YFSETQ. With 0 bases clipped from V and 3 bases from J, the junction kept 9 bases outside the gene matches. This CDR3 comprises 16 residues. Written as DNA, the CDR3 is TGCGCCAGCAGCTTGGACCCAGGGTGGGACAGCTACGAGCAGTACTTC. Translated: CASSLDPGWDSYEQYF.

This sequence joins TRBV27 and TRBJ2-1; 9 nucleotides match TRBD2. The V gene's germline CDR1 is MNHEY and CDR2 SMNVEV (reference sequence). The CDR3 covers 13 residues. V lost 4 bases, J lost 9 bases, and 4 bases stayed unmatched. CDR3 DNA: TGTGCCAGCAGTTCTAGCGGGAAGGGTGAGCAGTTCTTC. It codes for CASSSSGKGEQFF.

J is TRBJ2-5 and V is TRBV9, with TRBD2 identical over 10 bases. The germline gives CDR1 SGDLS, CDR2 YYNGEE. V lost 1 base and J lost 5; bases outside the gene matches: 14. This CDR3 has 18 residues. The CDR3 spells CASSVSPTSGRAVETQYF. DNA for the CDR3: TGTGCCAGCAGCGTATCCCCGACGAGCGGGAGGGCCGTTGAGACCCAGTACTTC. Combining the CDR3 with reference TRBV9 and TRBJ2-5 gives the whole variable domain DSGVTQTPKHLITATGQRVTLRCSPRSGDLSVYWYQQSLDQGLQFLIQYYNGEERAKGNILERFSAQQFPDLHSELNLSSLELGDSALYFCASSVSPTSGRAVETQYFGPGTRLLVL.

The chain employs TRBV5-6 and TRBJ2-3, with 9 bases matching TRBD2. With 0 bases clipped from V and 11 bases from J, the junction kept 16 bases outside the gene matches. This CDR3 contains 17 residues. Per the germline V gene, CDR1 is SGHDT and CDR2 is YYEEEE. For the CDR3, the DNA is TGTGCCAGCAGCTTGGTAATAGCGGGAGATATGGGCCATGAGCAGTATTTT. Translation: CASSLVIAGDMGHEQYF.

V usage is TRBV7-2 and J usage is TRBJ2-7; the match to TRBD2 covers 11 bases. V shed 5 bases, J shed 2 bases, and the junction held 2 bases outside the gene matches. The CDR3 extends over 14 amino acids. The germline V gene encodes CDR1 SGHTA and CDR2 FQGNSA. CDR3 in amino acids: CASSPGLAAYEQYF. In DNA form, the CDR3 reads TGTGCCAGCAGCCCGGGACTAGCGGCCTACGAGCAGTACTTC.

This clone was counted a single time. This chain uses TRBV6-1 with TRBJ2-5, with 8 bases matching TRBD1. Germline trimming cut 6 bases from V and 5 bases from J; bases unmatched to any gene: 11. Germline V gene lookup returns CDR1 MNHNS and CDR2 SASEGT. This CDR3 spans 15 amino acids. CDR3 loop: CASRTETGVGETQYF. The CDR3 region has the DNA TGTGCCAGCAGGACAGAGACAGGGGTCGGGGAGACCCAGTACTTC.